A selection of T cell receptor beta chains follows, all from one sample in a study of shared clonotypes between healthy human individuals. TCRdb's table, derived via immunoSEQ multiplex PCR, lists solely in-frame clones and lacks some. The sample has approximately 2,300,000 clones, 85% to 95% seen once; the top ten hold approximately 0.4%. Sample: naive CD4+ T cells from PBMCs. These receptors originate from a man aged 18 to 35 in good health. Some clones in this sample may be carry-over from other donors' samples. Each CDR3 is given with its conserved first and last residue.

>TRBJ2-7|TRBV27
CASSLGTGAYEQYF
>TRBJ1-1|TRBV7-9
CASSRPEWNTEAFF
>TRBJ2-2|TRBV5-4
CASSQKNRNTGELFF
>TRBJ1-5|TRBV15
CATSRGQINQPQHF
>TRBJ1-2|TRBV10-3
CAISESFGRGNYGYTF
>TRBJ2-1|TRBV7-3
CASGGLAVNYNEQFF
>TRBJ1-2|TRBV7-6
CASSLARWEANYGYTF
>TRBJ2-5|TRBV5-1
CASSLSGIAETQYF
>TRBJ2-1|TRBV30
CAWRGVLGIGEQFF
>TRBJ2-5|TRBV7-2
CASSLWEVETQYF
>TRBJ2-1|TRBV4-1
CASSQDPPPVGYNEQFF
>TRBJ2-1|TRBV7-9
CASSRDSILSNEQFF
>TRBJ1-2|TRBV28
CASSEGQGGDYGYTF
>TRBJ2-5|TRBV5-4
CASSPSGASGYQETQYF
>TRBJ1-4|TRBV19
CASNSGRANEKLFF
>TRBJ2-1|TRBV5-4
CASSGDRAPYNEQFF
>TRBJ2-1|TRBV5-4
CASSSVGGSYNEQFF
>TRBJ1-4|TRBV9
CASSPTGTANEKLFF
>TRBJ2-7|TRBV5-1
CASSSSPQGYEQYF
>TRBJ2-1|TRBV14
CASSHPSSATYRSNEQFF
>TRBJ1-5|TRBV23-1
CASSQYSEGAVRNQPQHF
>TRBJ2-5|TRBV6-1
CASSGQGVETQYF
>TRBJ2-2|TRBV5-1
CASSLGAANTGELFF
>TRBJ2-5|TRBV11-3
CASSFSGRTQETQYF
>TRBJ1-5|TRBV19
CASSIVRTGGHQPQHF
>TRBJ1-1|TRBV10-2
CASSGIPQGADTEAFF
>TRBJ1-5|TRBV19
CASSIIRNSNQPQHF
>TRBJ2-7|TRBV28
CASSGQGAYEQYF
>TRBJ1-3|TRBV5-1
CASSNTGDPGNTIYF
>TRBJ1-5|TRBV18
CASSPMGSQPQHF
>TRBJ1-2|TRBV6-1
CASSEFRQHPINGYTF
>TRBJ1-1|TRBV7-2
CASSPRGQMNTEAFF
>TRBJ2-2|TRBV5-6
CASSSRQGGELFF
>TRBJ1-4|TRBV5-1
CASSFGQGYEKLFF
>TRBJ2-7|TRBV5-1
CASSLVDGVYEQYF
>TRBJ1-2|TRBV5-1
CASSLDPGGHGYTF
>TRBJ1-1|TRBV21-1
CASSNPMTSIEAFF
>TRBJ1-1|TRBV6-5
CASKTGDAEAFF
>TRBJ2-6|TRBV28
CASSPMTPSGLTF
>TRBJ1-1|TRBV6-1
CASSVETGTEAFF
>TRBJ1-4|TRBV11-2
CASSSPQGGLGSNEKLFF
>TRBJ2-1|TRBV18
CASSPIVQIYNEQFF
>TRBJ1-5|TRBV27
CATWSGNQPQHF
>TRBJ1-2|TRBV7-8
CASSSDRERYGYTF
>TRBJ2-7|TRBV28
CASSLPLKLAGREQYF
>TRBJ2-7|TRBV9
CASSRRGQPAYEQYF
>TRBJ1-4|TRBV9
CASSVGTWDEKLFF
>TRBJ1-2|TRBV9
CASSSRQGWGDGYTF
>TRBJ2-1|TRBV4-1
CASSRLPGLAGGAGGNEQFF
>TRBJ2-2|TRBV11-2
CASRYRGSTGELFF
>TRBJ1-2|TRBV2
CASFNNYGYTF
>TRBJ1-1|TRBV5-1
CASSLGGQRATEAFF